The T cell receptor (beta chain) under discussion was sequenced for a study of cytomegalovirus exposure and HLA in healthy donors. With 60 Vbeta and 13 Jbeta primers, the PCR was carried out. TCRdb's table, derived via immunoSEQ multiplex PCR, lists solely in-frame clones and lacks some. This sample yields tens of thousands of clones, of which approximately 84% are seen a single time; 2.9% belongs to the top ten. The sample taken for sequencing was PBMCs. This receptor was taken from a man between 45 and 60 years old in good health and CMV-seronegative.

CDR3 coding DNA: TGTGCCAGCAGCCAAGGGGCCGAACCACAAGAGACCCAGTACTTC. This encodes CASSQGAEPQETQYF. The V gene is TRBV4-2, the J gene TRBJ2-5; D is unclear. Germline V gives CDR1 LGHNA, CDR2 YNFKEQ. The V end was cut by 1 base, the J end by 2 bases, with 11 bases between. The CDR3 covers 15 residues.